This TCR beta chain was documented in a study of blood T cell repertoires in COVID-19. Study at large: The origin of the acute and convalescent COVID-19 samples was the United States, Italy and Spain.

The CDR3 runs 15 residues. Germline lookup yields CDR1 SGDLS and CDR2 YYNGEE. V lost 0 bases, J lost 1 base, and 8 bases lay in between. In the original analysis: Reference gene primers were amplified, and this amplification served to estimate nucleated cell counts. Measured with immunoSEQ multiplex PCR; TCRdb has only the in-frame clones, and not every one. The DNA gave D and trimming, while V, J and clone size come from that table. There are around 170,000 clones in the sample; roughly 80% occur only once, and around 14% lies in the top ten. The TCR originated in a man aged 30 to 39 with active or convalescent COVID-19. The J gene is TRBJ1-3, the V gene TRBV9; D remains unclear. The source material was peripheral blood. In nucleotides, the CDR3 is TGTGCCAGCAGCGTAGCTACAGATTCTGGAAACACCATATATTTT. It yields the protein CASSVATDSGNTIYF.